The clone carrying this TCR beta chain was seen only once. This table comes from immunoSEQ multiplex PCR, and its TCRdb copy is limited to in-frame clones, with some not included. The repertoire holds approximately 88,000 clones, with around 90% as singletons. This CDR3 is built from 18 residues. The V segment lost 2 bases and the J segment 4 bases; nucleotides outside the gene matches: 12. Germline V lookup: CDR1 MNHNS, CDR2 SASEGT. This sample was included in a study of blood T cell repertoires in COVID-19. This sequence originates from a woman in her 50s in a cohort sampled during active COVID-19. The sequenced sample was peripheral blood. The V gene is TRBV6-1, the J gene TRBJ2-7, with 12 bases identical to TRBD2. The chain's CDR3 is CASSERGMGGTSGYEQYF. The CDR3 coding sequence is TGTGCCAGCAGTGAAAGAGGGATGGGAGGGACTAGCGGGTACGAGCAGTACTTC.